This T cell receptor beta chain was sequenced for a study of blood T cell repertoires in COVID-19. About the research overall: Samples taken during acute and convalescent COVID-19 were collected in the United States, Italy and Spain.

Profiling relied on immunoSEQ multiplex PCR, and the TCRdb table lists in-frame clones only, not all of them. The sample contains hundreds of thousands of clones, roughly 89% of which appear only once. The CDR3 consists of 12 residues. The germline V gene has CDR1 MNHEY and CDR2 SVGAGI. The V end was cut by 7 bases, the J end by 2 bases, with 8 bases between. The clonotype comes from a young woman with active or convalescent COVID-19. The rearrangement joins TRBV6-5 to TRBJ1-2; D unresolved. Sequenced: peripheral blood. The CDR3 DNA sequence: TGTGCCAGCATTCACAGCAACTATGGCTACACCTTC. It encodes CASIHSNYGYTF.